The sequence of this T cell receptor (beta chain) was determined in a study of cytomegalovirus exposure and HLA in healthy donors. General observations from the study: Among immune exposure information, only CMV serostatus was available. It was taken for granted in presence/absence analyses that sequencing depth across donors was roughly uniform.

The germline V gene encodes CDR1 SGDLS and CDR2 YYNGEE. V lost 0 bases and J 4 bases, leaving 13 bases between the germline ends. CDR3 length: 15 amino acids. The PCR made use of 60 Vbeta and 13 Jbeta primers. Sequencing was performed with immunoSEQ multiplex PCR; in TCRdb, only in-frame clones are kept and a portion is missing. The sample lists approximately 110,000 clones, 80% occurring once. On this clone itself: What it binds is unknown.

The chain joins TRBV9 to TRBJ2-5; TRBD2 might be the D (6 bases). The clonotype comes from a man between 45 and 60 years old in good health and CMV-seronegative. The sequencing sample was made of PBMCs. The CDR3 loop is CASSVGGVRGETQYF. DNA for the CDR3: TGTGCCAGCAGCGTAGGCGGGGTGAGGGGAGAGACCCAGTACTTC.